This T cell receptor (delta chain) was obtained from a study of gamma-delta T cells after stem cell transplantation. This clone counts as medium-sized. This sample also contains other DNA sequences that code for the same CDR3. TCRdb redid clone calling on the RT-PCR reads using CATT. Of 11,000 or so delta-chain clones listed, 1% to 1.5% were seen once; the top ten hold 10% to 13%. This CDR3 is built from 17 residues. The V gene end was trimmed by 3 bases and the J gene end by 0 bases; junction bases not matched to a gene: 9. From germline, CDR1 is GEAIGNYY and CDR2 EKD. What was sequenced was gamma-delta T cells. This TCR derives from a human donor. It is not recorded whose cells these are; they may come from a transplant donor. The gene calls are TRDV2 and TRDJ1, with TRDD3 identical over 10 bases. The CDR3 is CACDSVFTGGYTDKLIF. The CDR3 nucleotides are TGTGCCTGTGACTCGGTCTTTACTGGGGGATACACCGATAAACTCATCTTT.